The clone carrying this T cell receptor beta chain was recorded many times. Its specificity is unknown. This specimen belongs to a study of Graves' ophthalmopathy and Graves' hyperthyroidism. Findings and caveats of the study: At about 69% sensitivity and approximately 72% specificity, the model predicted progression of the ophthalmopathy.

The CDR3 consists of 12 residues. V shed 7 bases and J shed 8 bases, with 17 bases lying between them. Germline lookup yields CDR1 SQVTM and CDR2 ANQGSEA. Amplified TCR beta CDR3 regions were obtained using RNA transcripts as template. HTBI primers primed a first-round RT-PCR, and a second-round multiplex PCR followed. MiXCR, run by TCRdb on the multiplex PCR reads, gives a single entry per CDR3 protein. The sample shows hundreds of thousands of distinct CDR3 sequences, about a fifth of them seen only once. Stable hyperthyroidism was defined by absence of ophthalmopathy within 18 months of follow-up. Sample: peripheral blood. The source is a woman younger than 35 with stable Graves' hyperthyroidism. Some clones in this sample may be carry-over from other donors' samples. V is TRBV29-1 and J is TRBJ1-1; D gene unclear. The CDR3: CSADPGGGEAFF. The CDR3 region has the DNA TGCAGCGCTGACCCGGGAGGAGGGGAAGCTTTCTTT. Full variable domain (remainder filled in from reference TRBV29-1 and TRBJ1-1): SAVISQKPSRDICQRGTSLTIQCQVDSQVTMMFWYRQQPGQSLTLIATANQGSEATYESGFVIDKFPISRPNLTFSTLTVSNMSPEDSSIYLCSADPGGGEAFFGQGTRLTVV.